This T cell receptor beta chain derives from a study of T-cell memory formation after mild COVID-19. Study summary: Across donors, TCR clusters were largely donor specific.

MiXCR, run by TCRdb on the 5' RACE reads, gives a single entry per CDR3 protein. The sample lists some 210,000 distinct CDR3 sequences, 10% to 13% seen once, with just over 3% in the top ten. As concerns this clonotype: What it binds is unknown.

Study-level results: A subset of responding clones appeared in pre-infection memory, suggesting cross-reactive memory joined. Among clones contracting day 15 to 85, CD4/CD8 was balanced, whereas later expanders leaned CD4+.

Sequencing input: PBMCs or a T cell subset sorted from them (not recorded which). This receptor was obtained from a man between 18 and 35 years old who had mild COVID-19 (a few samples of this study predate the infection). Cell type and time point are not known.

DNA of the CDR3: TGTGCCAGCTCACCACCAGGGAATGAGAACATTCAGTACTTC. This encodes CASSPPGNENIQYF. The J gene is TRBJ2-4, the V gene TRBV18, with D uncertain. The CDR3 runs to 14 residues. Per germline, CDR1 KGHSH and CDR2 LQKENI. The V and J ends lost 0 bases and 7 bases respectively, with 10 bases between them.